This T cell receptor beta chain was identified in a study of OX40 agonist ivuxolimab in advanced cancers. Study as a whole: Two patients with cutaneous melanoma and one with hepatocellular carcinoma, three in total, showed partial responses.

This clone was seen a handful of times. The CDR3 sequence is 14 residues long. The V and J ends lost 3 bases and 8 bases, in that order; junction bases with no gene match: 9. Germline CDR1 SGHDT, CDR2 YYEEEE. The table came from immunoSEQ multiplex PCR; TCRdb's copy has only in-frame clones and leaves some out. Altogether 56,000 or so clones are present, approximately 80% being singletons, with the ten largest covering 4% to 5%. This receptor was identified in an adult with an advanced solid tumor such as melanoma, head and neck, liver or kidney cancer. The genes are TRBV5-6 and TRBJ1-2; 8 positions agree with TRBD1. This sample comprised CD4+ or CD8+ T cells sorted from blood, obtained in a trial of the OX40 agonist ivuxolimab. CDR3 in amino acids: CASSSPGQAIGYTF. The CDR3 DNA reads TGTGCCAGCAGCTCACCGGGACAGGCCATAGGCTACACCTTC.